What follows are 14 T cell receptor beta chains derived from one specimen sequenced in a study of cytomegalovirus exposure and HLA in healthy donors. PCR employed 60 Vbeta and 13 Jbeta primers. TCRdb's table, derived via immunoSEQ multiplex PCR, lists solely in-frame clones and lacks some. The sample includes some 100,000 clones, approximately 74% of them seen just once. Specimen: PBMCs. These receptors originate from a woman aged 45-65 years in good health and CMV-seropositive.

This chain uses TRBV5-4 with TRBJ2-1, with TRBD2 identical over 10 bases. This CDR3 is built from 14 residues. J was trimmed by 9 bases and V by 5 bases; bases with no gene match: 8. The germline CDR1 and CDR2 sequences are SGHNT and YYREEE (reference sequence). The CDR3, as DNA: TGTGCCAGCAGACCGGGGACTAGCGCGAGTGAGCAGTTCTTC. Protein product: CASRPGTSASEQFF.

This clone was observed once. The genes are TRBV4-2 and TRBJ2-5; the match to TRBD1 covers 10 bases. The CDR3 is 17 residues long. CDR1 is LGHNA, CDR2 YNFKEQ, per germline. With V trimmed by 1 base and J by 7 bases, 12 bases remained unmatched. Written as DNA, the CDR3 is TGTGCCAGCAGCCAAGGGGCCCCGGGACAGGGGACGGGGACCCAGTACTTC. Amino acid sequence: CASSQGAPGQGTGTQYF.

The rearrangement joins TRBV11-2 to TRBJ1-1; TRBD1 is a possible D gene (5 bases). The V end lost 3 bases, the J end lost 5 bases, and 16 bases lay between the germline ends. Germline-derived CDR1 and CDR2 are SGHAT and FQNNGV. The CDR3 totals 15 residues. The CDR3 sequence: CASSLDARAGTEAFF. The CDR3 bases are TGTGCCAGCAGCTTGGACGCCAGGGCCGGTACTGAAGCTTTCTTT.

This clone came up once. The CDR3 spells CSVGSSYEQYF. Here the CDR3 DNA reads TGCAGCGTCGGGTCCTCCTACGAGCAGTACTTC. The V call is TRBV29-1, the J call TRBJ2-7; D unclear. The V end was cut by 6 bases, the J end by 0 bases, with 6 bases between. Germline CDR1 reads SQVTM; CDR2 reads ANQGSEA. The CDR3 extends over 11 amino acids.

Only a few counts were recorded for this clone. The V and J genes are TRBV28 and TRBJ2-1; 7 bases fit TRBD2. With 8 bases clipped from V and 2 bases from J, the junction kept 9 bases outside the gene matches. The germline gives CDR1 MDHEN, CDR2 SYDVKM. The CDR3 has 15 residues. CDR3 protein: CASRGERFPYNEQFF. CDR3 coding DNA: TGTGCCAGCCGGGGGGAACGGTTCCCCTACAATGAGCAGTTCTTC.

The J gene is TRBJ1-1, the V gene TRBV27; perhaps TRBD1 as D (6 bases). V lost 7 bases to trimming and J lost 0 bases, with 18 bases between them. Germline V lookup: CDR1 MNHEY, CDR2 SMNVEV (reference sequence). CDR3 length equals 16 residues. CDR3 amino acids: CASKQGNPRLNTEAFF. In DNA form, the CDR3 reads TGTGCCAGCAAACAGGGAAATCCCAGACTGAACACTGAAGCTTTCTTT.

The chain combines TRBV28 with TRBJ2-7; D might be TRBD1 (7 bases). The V and J ends lost 6 bases and 4 bases respectively, with 25 bases between them. This CDR3 region has 17 residues. Germline V gene sequence: CDR1 MDHEN, CDR2 SYDVKM. The DNA for the CDR3 is TGTGCCAGCAGACCTGCGGCGCAGGGGGGTGTTGGGTACGAGCAGTACTTC. This codes for CASRPAAQGGVGYEQYF.

This clone was seen just once. Other nucleotide sequences from this sample produce the same CDR3. The rearrangement uses TRBV5-1 and TRBJ2-1; TRBD1 might be the D (5 bases). V lost 0 bases and J lost 0, with 7 bases in between. This CDR3 is 15 amino acids long. Looked up from germline, CDR1 is SGHRS and CDR2 is YFSETQ. Here the CDR3 DNA reads TGCGCCAGCAGCTTGGGGGGCGGCTCCTACAATGAGCAGTTCTTC. This encodes CASSLGGGSYNEQFF.

The V call is TRBV10-3, the J call TRBJ1-5, with D possibly TRBD1 on 6 matching bases. Germline loops: CDR1 ENHRY, CDR2 SYGVKD. The CDR3 has 13 residues. V lost 3 bases and J 5 bases, leaving 8 bases between the germline ends. CDR3 sequence: CAISEEGDQPQHF. In DNA, the CDR3 is TGTGCCATCAGTGAAGAGGGGGATCAGCCCCAGCATTTT.

This chain uses TRBV5-4 with TRBJ2-3; no clear D. CDR1 and CDR2 (germline): SGHNT, YYREEE (reference sequence). This CDR3 has 13 amino acids. V lost 7 bases to trimming and J lost 0 bases, with 9 bases between them. In DNA, the CDR3 is TGTGCCAGCCGCGAACCCAGCACAGATACGCAGTATTTT. This translates into CASREPSTDTQYF.

V is TRBV19 and J is TRBJ1-2; maybe TRBD1 (5 bases). This CDR3 has 15 amino acids. The germline V gene encodes CDR1 LNHDA and CDR2 SQIVND (reference sequence). Deletions cut 3 bases from V and 6 bases from J, with 17 bases between. The CDR3 is CASSIVGVVSHGYTF. The DNA for the CDR3 is TGTGCCAGTAGTATTGTAGGGGTTGTATCTCATGGCTACACCTTC.

The rearrangement uses TRBV7-2 and TRBJ2-1; TRBD2 aligns across 8 bases. J lost 7 bases, V lost 3 bases, and 8 bases had no gene match. Germline V gene sequence: CDR1 SGHTA, CDR2 FQGNSA. This CDR3 region has 15 residues. The CDR3 reads CASSFSRGGENEQFF. CDR3 DNA sequence: TGTGCCAGCAGCTTTAGTCGGGGGGGTGAGAATGAGCAGTTCTTC.

There are a few counts of this clone. V and J are TRBV5-6 and TRBJ1-2; 10 nucleotides match TRBD1. The germline V gene has CDR1 SGHDT and CDR2 YYEEEE. This CDR3 contains 13 residues. Trimming cost V 4 bases and J 8 bases; bases outside gene matches: 5. The CDR3: CASSPTGGGGYTF. CDR3 bases: TGTGCCAGCAGCCCGACAGGGGGCGGCGGCTACACCTTC.

The CDR3 nucleotides read TGCGCCAGCAGCCCGGGAGGAGGCAGCTTCAATCAGCCCCAGCATTTT. This encodes CASSPGGGSFNQPQHF. This sequence joins TRBV5-1 and TRBJ1-5; the D is unclear. Germline lookup yields CDR1 SGHRS and CDR2 YFSETQ. Trimming cost V 4 bases and J 3 bases, with 17 bases left between them. This CDR3 contains 16 residues.